The text below deals with one TCR beta chain. The target antigen is unknown. The CDR3 is made up of 12 amino acids. Germline V lookup: CDR1 SGHVS, CDR2 FQNEAQ. V was clipped by 1 base and J by 5 bases, with 5 bases between them. These data are taken from a study of cytomegalovirus exposure and HLA in healthy donors. General observations from the study: Follow-up analysis later connected one missense variant in DCLRE1C with trimming of TCR beta V- and J-genes. Accounts indicate the classifier identified cytomegalovirus status with strong specificity and sensitivity. Roughly uniform sequencing depth across donors was assumed, possibly incorrectly.

PCR involved 60 Vbeta and 13 Jbeta primers. The assay was immunoSEQ multiplex PCR, and TCRdb's table has in-frame clones only and misses some. This table holds about 120,000 clones, over 60% found once. This chain links TRBV7-8 with TRBJ2-5, with D uncertain. The TCR originated in a male donor in good health and CMV-seropositive. Sequences were obtained from PBMCs. The CDR3 sequence: CASSLGLETQYF. In nucleotides, the CDR3 is TGTGCCAGCAGCTTAGGGCTCGAGACCCAGTACTTC.